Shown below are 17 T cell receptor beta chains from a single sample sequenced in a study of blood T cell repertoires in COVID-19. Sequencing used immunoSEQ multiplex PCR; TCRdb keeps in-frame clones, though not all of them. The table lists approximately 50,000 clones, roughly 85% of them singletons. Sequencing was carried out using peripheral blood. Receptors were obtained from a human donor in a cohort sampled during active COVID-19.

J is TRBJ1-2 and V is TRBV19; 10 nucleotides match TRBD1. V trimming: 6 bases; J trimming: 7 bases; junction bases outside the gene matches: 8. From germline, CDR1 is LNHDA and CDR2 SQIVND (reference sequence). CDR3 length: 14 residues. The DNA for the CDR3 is TGTGCCAGTAGGCTCGACAGGGGGCTAGGTGGCTACACCTTC. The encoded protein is CASRLDRGLGGYTF.

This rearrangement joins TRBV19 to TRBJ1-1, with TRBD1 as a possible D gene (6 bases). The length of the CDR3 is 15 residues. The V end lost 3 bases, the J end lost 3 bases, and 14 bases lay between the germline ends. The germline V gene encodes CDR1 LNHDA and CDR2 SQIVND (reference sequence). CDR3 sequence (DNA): TGTGCCAGTAGTATGGGGGGGCTTGCGTACACTGAAGCTTTCTTT. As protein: CASSMGGLAYTEAFF.

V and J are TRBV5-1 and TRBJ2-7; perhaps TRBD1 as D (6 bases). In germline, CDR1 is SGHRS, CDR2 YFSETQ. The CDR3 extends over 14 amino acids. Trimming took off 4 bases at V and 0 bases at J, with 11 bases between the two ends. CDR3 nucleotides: TGCGCCAGCAGCAACACCAGGGGCTCCTACGAGCAGTACTTC. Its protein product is CASSNTRGSYEQYF. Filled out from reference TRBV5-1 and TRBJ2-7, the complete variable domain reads KAGVTQTPRYLIKTRGQQVTLSCSPISGHRSVSWYQQTPGQGLQFLFEYFSETQRNKGNFPGRFSGRQFSNSRSEMNVSTLELGDSALYLCASSNTRGSYEQYFGPGTRLTVT.

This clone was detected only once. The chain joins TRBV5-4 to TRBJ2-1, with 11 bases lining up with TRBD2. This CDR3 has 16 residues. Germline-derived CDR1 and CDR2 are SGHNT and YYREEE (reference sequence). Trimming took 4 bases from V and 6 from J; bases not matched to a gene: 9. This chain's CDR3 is CASSAPLAGGPNEQFF. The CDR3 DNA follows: TGTGCCAGCAGCGCGCCTCTAGCGGGAGGACCCAATGAGCAGTTCTTC.

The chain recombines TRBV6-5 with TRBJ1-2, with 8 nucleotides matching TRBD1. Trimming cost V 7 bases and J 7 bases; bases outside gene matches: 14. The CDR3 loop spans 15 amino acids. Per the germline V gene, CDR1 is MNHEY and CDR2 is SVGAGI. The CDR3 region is CASNKRTGPLGGYTF. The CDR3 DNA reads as TGTGCCAGCAATAAACGGACAGGGCCGTTAGGTGGCTACACCTTC.

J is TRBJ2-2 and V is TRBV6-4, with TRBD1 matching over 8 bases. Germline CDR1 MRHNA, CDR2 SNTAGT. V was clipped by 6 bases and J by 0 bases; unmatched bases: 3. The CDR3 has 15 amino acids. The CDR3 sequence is CASRVDRANTGELFF. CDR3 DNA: TGTGCCAGCAGAGTGGACAGGGCGAACACCGGGGAGCTGTTTTTT.

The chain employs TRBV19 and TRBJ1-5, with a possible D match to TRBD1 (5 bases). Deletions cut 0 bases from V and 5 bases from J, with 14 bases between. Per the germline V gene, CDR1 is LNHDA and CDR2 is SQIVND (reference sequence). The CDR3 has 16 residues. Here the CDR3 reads CASSIDRARVYQPQHF. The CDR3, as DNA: TGTGCCAGTAGTATAGATCGTGCCAGGGTCTATCAGCCCCAGCATTTT.

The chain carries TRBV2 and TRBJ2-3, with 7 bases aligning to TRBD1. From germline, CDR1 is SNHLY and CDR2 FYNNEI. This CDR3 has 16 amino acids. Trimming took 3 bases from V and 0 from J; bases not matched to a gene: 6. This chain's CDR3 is CASSDGDRASTDTQYF. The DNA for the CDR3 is TGTGCCAGCAGTGATGGTGACAGGGCAAGCACAGATACGCAGTATTTT.

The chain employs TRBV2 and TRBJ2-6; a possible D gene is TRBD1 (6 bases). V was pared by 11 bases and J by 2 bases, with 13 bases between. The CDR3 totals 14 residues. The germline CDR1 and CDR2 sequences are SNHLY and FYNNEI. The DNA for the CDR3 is TGTGCCCGGGAAACAGGGACTGGGGCCAACGTCCTGACTTTC. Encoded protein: CARETGTGANVLTF.

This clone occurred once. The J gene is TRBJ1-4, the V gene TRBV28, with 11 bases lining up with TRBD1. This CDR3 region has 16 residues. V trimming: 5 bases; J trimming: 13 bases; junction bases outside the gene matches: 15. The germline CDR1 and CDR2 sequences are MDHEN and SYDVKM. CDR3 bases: TGTGCCAGCAGTAGCACCGGGACAGGGGGGTCCGGACCACTGTTTTTT. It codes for CASSSTGTGGSGPLFF.

CDR3 region: CASSSSGGGAYVSYEQYF. The CDR3 coding sequence is TGTGCCAGCAGTTCATCAGGGGGCGGGGCATACGTCTCCTACGAGCAGTACTTC. The rearrangement joins TRBV28 to TRBJ2-7; 8 bases map to TRBD1. Per the germline V gene, CDR1 is MDHEN and CDR2 is SYDVKM. The CDR3 loop spans 18 amino acids. V trimming: 4 bases; J trimming: 0 bases; junction bases outside the gene matches: 14.

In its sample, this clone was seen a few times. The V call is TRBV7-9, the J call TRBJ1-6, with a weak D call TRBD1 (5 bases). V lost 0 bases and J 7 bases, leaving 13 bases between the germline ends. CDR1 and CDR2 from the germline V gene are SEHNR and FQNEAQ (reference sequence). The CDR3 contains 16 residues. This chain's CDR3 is CASSLAGAGYNSPLHF. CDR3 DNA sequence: TGTGCCAGCAGCTTAGCTGGGGCAGGGTACAATTCACCCCTCCACTTT. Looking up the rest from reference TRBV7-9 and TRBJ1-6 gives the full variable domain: DTGVSQNPRHKITKRGQNVTFRCDPISEHNRLYWYRQTLGQGPEFLTYFQNEAQLEKSRLLSDRFSAERPKGSFSTLEIQRTEQGDSAMYLCASSLAGAGYNSPLHFGNGTRLTVT.

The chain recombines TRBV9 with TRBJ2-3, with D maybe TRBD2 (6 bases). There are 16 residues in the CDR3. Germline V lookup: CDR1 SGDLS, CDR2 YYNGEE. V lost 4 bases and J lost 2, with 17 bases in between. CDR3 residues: CASSPGRAGNTDTQYF. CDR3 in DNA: TGTGCCAGCAGCCCCGGAAGGGCGGGAAACACAGATACGCAGTATTTT.

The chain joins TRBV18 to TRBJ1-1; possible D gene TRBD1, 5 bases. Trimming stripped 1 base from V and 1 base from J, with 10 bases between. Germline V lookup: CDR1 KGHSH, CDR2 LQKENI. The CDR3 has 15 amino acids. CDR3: CASSPLSGENTEAFF. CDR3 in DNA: TGTGCCAGCTCACCACTGTCGGGGGAGAACACTGAAGCTTTCTTT.

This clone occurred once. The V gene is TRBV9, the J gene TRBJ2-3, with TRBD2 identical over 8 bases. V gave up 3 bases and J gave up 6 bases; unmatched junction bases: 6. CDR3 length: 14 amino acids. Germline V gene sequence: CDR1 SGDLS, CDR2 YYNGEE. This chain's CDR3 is CASSASGGRDTQYF. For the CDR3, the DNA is TGTGCCAGCAGCGCGAGCGGGGGCCGGGATACGCAGTATTTT.

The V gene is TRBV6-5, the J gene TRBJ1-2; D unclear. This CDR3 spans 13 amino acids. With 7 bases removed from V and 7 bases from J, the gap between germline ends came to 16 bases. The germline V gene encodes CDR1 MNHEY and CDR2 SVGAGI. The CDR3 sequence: CASKSGGSGGYTF. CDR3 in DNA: TGTGCCAGCAAGAGTGGTGGTTCGGGTGGCTACACCTTC.

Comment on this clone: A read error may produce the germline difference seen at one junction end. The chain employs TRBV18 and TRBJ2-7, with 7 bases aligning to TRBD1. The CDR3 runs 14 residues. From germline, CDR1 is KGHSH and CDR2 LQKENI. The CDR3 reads CASSPPGTAYEQYF. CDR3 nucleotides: TGTGCCAGCTCCCCACCCGGGACAGCATACGAGCAGTACTTC. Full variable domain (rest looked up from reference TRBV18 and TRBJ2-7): NAGVMQNPRHLVRRRGQEARLRCSPMKGHSHVYWYRQLPEEGLKFMVYLQKENIIDESGMPKERFSAEFPKEGPSILRIQQVVRGDSAAYFCASSPPGTAYEQYFGPGTRLTVT.